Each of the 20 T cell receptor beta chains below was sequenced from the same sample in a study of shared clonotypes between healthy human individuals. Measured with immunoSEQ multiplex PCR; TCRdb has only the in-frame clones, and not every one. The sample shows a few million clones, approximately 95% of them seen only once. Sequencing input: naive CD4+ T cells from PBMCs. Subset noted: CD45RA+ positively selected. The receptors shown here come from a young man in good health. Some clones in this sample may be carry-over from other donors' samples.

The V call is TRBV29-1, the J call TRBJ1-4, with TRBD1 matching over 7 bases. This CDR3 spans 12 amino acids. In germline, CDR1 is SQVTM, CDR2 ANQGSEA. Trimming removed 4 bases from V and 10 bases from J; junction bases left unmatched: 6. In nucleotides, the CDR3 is TGCAGCGTTGGACAGGGCGGTGGAAAACTGTTTTTT. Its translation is CSVGQGGGKLFF.

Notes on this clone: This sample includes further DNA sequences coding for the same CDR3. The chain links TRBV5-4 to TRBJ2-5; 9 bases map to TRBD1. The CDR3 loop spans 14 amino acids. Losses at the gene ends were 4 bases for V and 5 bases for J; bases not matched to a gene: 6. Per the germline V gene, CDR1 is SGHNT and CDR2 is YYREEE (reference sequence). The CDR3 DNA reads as TGTGCCAGCAGCCCGGGGACAGGGTTGGAGACCCAGTACTTC. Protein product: CASSPGTGLETQYF.

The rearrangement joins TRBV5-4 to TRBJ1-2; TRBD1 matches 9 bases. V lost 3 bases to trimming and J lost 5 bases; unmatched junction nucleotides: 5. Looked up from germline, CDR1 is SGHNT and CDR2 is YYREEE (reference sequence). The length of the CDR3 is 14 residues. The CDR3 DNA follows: TGTGCCAGCAGCTCCGGGACAGGGATTTATGGCTACACCTTC. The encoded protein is CASSSGTGIYGYTF.

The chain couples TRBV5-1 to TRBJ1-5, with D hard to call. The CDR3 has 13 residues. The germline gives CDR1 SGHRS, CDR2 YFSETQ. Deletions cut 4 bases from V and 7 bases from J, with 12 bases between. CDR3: CASSPSLGQPQHF. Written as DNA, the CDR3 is TGCGCCAGCAGCCCGTCCCTTGGACAGCCCCAGCATTTT.

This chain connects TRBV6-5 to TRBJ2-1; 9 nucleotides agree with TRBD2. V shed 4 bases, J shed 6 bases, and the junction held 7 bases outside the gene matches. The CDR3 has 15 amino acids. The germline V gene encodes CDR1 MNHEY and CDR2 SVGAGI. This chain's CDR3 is CASSSLAGVRNEQFF. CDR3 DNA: TGTGCCAGCAGTTCTTTAGCGGGAGTGCGCAATGAGCAGTTCTTC.

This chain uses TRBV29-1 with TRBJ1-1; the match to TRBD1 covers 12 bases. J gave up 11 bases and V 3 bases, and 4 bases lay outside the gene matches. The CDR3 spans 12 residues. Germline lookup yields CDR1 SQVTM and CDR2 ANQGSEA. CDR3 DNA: TGCAGCGTTGACCGGGACAGGGGGCAGGCTTTCTTT. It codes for CSVDRDRGQAFF.

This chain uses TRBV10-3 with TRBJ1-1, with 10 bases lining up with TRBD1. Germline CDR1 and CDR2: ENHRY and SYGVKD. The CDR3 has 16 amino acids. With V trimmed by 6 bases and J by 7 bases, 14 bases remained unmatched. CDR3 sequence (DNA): TGTGCCATCAGCGCCCTCGGGGGGACAGGGGTGGATGAAGCTTTCTTT. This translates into CAISALGGTGVDEAFF.

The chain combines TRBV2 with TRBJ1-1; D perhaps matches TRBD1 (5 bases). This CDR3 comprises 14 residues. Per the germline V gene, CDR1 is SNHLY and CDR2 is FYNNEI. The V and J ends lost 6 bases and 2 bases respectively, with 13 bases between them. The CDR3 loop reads CASRGTVFNTEAFF. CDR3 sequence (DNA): TGTGCCAGCAGGGGGACCGTTTTTAACACTGAAGCTTTCTTT.

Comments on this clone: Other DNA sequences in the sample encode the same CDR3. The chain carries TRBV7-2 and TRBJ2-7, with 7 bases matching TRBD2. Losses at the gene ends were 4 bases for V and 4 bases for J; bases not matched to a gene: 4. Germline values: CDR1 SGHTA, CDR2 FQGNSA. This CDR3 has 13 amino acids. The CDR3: CASSSRGGYEQYF. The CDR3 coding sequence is TGTGCCAGCAGCTCTCGGGGAGGGTACGAGCAGTACTTC.

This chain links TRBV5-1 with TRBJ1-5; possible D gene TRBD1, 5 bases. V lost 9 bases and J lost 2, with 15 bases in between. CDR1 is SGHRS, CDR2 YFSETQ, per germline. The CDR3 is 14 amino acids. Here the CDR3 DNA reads TGCGCCACCTCCGGGGGGGAGGGCAATCAGCCCCAGCATTTT. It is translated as CATSGGEGNQPQHF.

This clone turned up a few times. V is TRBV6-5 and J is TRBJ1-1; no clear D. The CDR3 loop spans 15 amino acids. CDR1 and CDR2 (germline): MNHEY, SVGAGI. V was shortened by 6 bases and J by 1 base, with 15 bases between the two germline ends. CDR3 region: CASRRSLGRNTEAFF. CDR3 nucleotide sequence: TGTGCCAGCAGGAGGAGTCTCGGACGGAACACTGAAGCTTTCTTT.

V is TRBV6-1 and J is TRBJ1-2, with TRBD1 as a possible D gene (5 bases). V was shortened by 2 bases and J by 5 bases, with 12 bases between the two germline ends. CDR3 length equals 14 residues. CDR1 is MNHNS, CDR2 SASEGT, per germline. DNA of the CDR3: TGTGCCAGCAGTGAATACCCCAGGGCTTATGGCTACACCTTC. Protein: CASSEYPRAYGYTF.

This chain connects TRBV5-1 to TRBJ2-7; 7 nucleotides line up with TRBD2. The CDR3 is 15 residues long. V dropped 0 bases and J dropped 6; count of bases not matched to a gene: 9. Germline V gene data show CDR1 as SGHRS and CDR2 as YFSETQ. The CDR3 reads CASSLAGGGSSEQYF. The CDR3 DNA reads TGCGCCAGCAGCTTGGCCGGCGGCGGGAGCTCCGAGCAGTACTTC. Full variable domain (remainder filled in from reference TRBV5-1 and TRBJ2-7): KAGVTQTPRYLIKTRGQQVTLSCSPISGHRSVSWYQQTPGQGLQFLFEYFSETQRNKGNFPGRFSGRQFSNSRSEMNVSTLELGDSALYLCASSLAGGGSSEQYFGPGTRLTVT.

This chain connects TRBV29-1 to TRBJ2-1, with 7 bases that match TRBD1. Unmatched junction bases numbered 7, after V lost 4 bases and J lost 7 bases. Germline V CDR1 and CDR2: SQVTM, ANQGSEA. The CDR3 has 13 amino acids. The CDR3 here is CSVAGTELNEQFF. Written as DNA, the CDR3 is TGCAGCGTTGCCGGGACAGAGCTGAATGAGCAGTTCTTC.

The CDR3 region has the DNA TGTGCCAGCAGTTATGGCAGGGACAGGAGCTACGAGCAGTACTTC. Protein sequence: CASSYGRDRSYEQYF. The chain is built from TRBV6-5 and TRBJ2-7; 8 bases align to TRBD1. Germline CDR1 and CDR2: MNHEY and SVGAGI. The trim removed 3 bases at V and 3 bases at J, leaving 7 bases unmatched. The CDR3 consists of 15 residues.

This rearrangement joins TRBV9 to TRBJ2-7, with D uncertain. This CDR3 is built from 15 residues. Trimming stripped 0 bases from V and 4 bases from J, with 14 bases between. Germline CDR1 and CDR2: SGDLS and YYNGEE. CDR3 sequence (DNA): TGTGCCAGCAGCGTAGCTGGGGAAACATTTTACGAGCAGTACTTC. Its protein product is CASSVAGETFYEQYF.

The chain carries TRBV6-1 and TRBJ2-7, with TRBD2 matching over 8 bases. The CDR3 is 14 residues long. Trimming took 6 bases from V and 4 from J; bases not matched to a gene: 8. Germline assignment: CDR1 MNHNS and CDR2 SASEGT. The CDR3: CASRRDGRVYEQYF. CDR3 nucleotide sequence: TGTGCCAGCAGGAGAGACGGGAGGGTGTACGAGCAGTACTTC.

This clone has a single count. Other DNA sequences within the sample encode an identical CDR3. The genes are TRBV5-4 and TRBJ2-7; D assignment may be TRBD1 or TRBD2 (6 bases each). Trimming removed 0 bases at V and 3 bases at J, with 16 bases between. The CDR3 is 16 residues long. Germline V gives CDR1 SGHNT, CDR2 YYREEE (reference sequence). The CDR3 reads CASSLGGGQGLYEQYF. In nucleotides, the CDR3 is TGTGCCAGCAGCTTGGGAGGGGGGCAGGGCCTCTACGAGCAGTACTTC.

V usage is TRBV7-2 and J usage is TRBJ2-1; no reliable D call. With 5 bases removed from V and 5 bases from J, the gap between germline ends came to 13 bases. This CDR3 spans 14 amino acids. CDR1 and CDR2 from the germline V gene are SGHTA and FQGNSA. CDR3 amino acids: CASSGEDWNNEQFF. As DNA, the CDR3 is TGTGCCAGCAGCGGTGAAGACTGGAACAATGAGCAGTTCTTC. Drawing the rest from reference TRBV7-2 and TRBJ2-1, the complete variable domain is GAGVSQSPSNKVTEKGKDVELRCDPISGHTALYWYRQSLGQGLEFLIYFQGNSAPDKSGLPSDRFSAERTGGSVSTLTIQRTQQEDSAVYLCASSGEDWNNEQFFGPGTRLTVL.

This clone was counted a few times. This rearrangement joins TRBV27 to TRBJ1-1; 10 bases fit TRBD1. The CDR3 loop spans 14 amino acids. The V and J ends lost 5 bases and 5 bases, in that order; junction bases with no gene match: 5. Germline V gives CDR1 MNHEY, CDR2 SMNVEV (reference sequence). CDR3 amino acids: CASSTRTGGTEAFF. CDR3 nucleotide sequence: TGTGCCAGCAGTACGAGGACAGGGGGGACTGAAGCTTTCTTT.